This T cell receptor beta chain was retrieved from a study of blood T cell repertoires in COVID-19. The overall study: COVID-19 samples collected from the United States, Italy and Spain covered acute and convalescent phases. PBMCs, B-cell-depleted T cells, or T cells provided the cDNA or gDNA that made up the material.

As handled by the study authors: Amplification with reference gene primers provided the estimates of nucleated cell counts. The assay was immunoSEQ multiplex PCR, and TCRdb's table has in-frame clones only and misses some. V and J calls and clone size are those listed in that table; D and trimming were worked out from the DNA. In the table there are about 160,000 clones, approximately 83% of which are singletons. The CDR3 sequence is 16 residues long. Germline V lookup: CDR1 SGHRS, CDR2 YFSETQ. V was trimmed by 0 bases and J by 0 bases, leaving 7 bases between them. The origin of this receptor is a woman aged 55-75 years with acute or convalescent COVID-19. This chain joins TRBV5-1 and TRBJ1-6; D remains unclear. The sequenced sample consisted of peripheral blood. CDR3 residues: CASSLDGSSYNSPLHF. CDR3 nucleotides: TGCGCCAGCAGCTTGGACGGGAGCTCCTATAATTCACCCCTCCACTTT.